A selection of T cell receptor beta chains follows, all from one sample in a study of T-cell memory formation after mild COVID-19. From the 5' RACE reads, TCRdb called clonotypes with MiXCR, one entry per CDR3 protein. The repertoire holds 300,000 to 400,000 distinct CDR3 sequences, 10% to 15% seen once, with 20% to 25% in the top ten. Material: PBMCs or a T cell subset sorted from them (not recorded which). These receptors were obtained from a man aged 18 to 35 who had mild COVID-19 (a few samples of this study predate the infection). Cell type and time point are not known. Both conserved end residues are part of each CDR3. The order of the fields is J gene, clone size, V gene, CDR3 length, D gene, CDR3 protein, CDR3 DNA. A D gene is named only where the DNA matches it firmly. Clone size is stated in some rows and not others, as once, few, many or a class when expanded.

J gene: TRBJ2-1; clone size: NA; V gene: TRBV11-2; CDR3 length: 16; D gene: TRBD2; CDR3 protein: CASSLGYTSAYNEQFF; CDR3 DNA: TGTGCCAGCAGCTTAGGCTATACTAGCGCCTACAATGAGCAGTTCTTC
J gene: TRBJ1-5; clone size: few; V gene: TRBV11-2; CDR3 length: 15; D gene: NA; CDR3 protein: CASSFQGRANQPQHF; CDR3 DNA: TGTGCCAGCAGCTTCCAGGGGAGAGCCAATCAGCCCCAGCATTTT
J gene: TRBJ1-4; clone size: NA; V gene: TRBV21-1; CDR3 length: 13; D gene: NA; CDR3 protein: CATPGTGAEKLFF; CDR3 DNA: TGTGCCACCCCCGGGACAGGGGCTGAAAAACTGTTTTTT
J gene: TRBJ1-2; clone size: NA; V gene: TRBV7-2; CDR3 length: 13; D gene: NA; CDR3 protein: CASSERGYYGYTF; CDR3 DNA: TGTGCCAGCTCTGAACGGGGGTACTATGGCTACACCTTC
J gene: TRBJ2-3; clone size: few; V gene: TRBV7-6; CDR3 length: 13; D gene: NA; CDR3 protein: CASSYTALDTQYF; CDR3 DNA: TGTGCCAGCAGCTACACGGCGTTGGATACGCAGTATTTT
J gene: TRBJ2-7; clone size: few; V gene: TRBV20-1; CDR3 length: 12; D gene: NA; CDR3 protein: CSPRRGEYEQYF; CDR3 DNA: TGCAGTCCACGCAGGGGGGAGTACGAGCAGTACTTC
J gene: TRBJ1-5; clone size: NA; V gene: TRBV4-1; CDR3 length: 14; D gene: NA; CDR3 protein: CASSQGPSNQPQHF; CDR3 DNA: TGCGCCAGCAGCCAAGGACCTAGCAATCAGCCCCAGCATTTT
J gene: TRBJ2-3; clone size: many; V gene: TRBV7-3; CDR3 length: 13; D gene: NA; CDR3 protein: CASSSDHWDEADF; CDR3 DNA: TGTGCCAGCAGCTCGGACCACTGGGACGAAGCCGATTTT
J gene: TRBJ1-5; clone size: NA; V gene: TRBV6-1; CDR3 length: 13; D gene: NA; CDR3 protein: CASSEGTAVAQHF; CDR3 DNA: TGTGCCAGCAGTGAAGGGACCGCCGTGGCCCAGCATTTT
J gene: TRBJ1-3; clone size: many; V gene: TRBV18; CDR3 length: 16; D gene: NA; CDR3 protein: CASSPSQGFSGNTIYF; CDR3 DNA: TGTGCCAGCTCACCGTCCCAGGGGTTCTCTGGAAACACCATATATTTT
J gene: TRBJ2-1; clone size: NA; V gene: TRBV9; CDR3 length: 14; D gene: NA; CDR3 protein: CASSEGSPYNEQFF; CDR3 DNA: TGTGCCAGCAGCGAGGGCTCTCCCTACAATGAGCAGTTCTTC
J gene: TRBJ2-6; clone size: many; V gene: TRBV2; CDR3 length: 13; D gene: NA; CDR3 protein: CASTLLGANVLTF; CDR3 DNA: TGTGCCAGCACCCTTCTTGGGGCCAACGTCCTGACTTTC
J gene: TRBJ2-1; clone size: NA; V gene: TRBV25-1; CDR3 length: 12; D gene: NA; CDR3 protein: CASSETYNEQFF; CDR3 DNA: TGTGCCAGCAGTGAAACGTACAATGAGCAGTTCTTC
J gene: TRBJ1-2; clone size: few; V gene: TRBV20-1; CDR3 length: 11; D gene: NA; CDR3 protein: CSARPTKGLTF; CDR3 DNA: TGCAGTGCTAGGCCAACGAAGGGGCTAACCTTC
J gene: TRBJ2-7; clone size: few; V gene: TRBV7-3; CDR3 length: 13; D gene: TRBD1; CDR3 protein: CASSSQTGDEQYF; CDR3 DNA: TGTGCCAGCAGCTCGCAGACAGGGGACGAGCAGTACTTC
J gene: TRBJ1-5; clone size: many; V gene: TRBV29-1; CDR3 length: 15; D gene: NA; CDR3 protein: CSVGDGLLGNQPQHF; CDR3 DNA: TGCAGCGTTGGTGATGGGTTGCTCGGCAATCAGCCCCAGCATTTT
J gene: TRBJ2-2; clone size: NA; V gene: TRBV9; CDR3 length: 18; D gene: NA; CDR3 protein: CASSVDYLFEGITGELFF; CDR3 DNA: TGTGCCAGCAGCGTAGATTACCTCTTTGAGGGTATCACCGGGGAGCTGTTTTTT
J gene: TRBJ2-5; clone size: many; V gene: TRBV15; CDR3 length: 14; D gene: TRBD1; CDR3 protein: CAAQLRDSQETQYF; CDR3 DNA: TGTGCCGCCCAACTGAGGGACAGCCAAGAGACCCAGTACTTC
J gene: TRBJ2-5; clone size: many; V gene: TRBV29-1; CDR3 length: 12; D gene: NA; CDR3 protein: CSVVPGEETQYF; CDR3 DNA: TGCAGCGTTGTCCCGGGGGAAGAGACCCAGTACTTC
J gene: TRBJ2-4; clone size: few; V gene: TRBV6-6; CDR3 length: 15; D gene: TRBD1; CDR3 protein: CASHGQGVAKNIQYF; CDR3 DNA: TGTGCCAGCCACGGACAGGGGGTCGCCAAAAACATTCAGTACTTC
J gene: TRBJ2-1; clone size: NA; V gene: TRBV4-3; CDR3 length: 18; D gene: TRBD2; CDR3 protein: CASSQGASGGAPYNEQFF; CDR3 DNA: TGCGCCAGCAGCCAAGGGGCTAGCGGGGGGGCCCCCTACAATGAGCAGTTCTTC
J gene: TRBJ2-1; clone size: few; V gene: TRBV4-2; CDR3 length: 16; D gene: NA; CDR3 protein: CASSQDVAGVNNEQFF; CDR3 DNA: TGTGCCAGCAGCCAAGATGTGGCAGGTGTTAACAATGAGCAGTTCTTC
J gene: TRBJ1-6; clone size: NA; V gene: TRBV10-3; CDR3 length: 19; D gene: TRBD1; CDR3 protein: CAISESKVSDRAYSPPLHF; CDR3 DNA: TGTGCCATCAGTGAGTCGAAAGTCTCGGACAGGGCTTATTCTCCACCCCTCCACTTT
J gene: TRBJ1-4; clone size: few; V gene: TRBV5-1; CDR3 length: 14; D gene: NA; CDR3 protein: CASSSQGFREKLFF; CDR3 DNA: TGCGCCAGCAGCTCCCAAGGGTTTCGTGAAAAACTGTTTTTT
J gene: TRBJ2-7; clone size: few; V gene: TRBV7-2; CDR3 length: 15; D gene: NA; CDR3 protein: CASSYSTASSYEQYF; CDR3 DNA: TGTGCCAGCAGCTACTCGACAGCCAGCTCCTACGAGCAGTACTTC
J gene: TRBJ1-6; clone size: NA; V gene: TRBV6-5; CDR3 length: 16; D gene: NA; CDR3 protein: CASSYSSRQGSSPLHF; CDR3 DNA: TGTGCCAGCAGTTACTCGAGTCGCCAGGGAAGTTCACCCCTCCACTTT
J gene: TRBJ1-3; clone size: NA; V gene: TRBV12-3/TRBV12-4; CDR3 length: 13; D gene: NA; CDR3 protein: CASSLRFGNTIYF; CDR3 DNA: TGTGCCAGCAGTTTACGGTTTGGAAACACCATATATTTT
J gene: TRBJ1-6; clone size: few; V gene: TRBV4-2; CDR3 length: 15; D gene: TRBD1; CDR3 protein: CASSRDRGRDSPLHF; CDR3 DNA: TGTGCCAGCAGCCGTGACAGGGGACGAGATTCACCCCTCCACTTT
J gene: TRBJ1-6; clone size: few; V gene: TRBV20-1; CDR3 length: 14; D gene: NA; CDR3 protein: CSASVDGFNSPLHF; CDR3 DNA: TGCAGTGCTAGTGTGGACGGATTTAATTCACCCCTCCACTTT
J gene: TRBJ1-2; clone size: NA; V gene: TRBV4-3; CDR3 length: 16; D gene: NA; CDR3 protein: CASSQDRRRERYGYTF; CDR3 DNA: TGCGCCAGCAGCCAAGATCGGCGCAGGGAGAGGTATGGCTACACCTTC
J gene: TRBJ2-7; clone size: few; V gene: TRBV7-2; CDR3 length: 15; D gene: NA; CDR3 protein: CASSSSWTVSYEQYF; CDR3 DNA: TGTGCCAGCAGTTCCTCATGGACTGTATCCTACGAGCAGTACTTC
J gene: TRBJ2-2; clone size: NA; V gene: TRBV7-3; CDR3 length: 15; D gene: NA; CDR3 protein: CASSLMPVLTGELFF; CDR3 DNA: TGTGCCAGCAGCTTAATGCCAGTATTAACCGGGGAGCTGTTTTTT
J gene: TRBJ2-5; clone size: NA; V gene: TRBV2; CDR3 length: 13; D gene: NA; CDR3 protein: CASSDGLRETQYF; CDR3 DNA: TGTGCCAGCAGTGATGGTTTGAGGGAGACCCAGTACTTC
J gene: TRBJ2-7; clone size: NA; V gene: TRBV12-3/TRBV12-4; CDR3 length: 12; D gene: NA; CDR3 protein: CASSFGAYEQYF; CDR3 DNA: TGTGCCAGCAGTTTCGGCGCGTACGAGCAGTACTTC